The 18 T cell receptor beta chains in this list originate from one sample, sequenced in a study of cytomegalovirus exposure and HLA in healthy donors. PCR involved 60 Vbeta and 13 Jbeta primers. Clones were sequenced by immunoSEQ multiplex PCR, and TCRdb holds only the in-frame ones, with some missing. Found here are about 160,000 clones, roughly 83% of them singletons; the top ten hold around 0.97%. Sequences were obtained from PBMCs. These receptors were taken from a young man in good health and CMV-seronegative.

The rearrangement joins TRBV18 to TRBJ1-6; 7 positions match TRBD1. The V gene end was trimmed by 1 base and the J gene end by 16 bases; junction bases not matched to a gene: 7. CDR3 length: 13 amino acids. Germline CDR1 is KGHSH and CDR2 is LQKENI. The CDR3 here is CASSPRGDSVLHF. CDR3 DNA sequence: TGTGCCAGCTCACCACGAGGGGACAGCGTTCTCCACTTT.

The CDR3 protein is CATSRDGQGVKTQYF. CDR3 nucleotides: TGTGCCACCAGCAGAGACGGACAGGGGGTGAAGACCCAGTACTTC. The V and J genes are TRBV15 and TRBJ2-5; 10 bases match TRBD1. The length of the CDR3 is 15 residues. Germline lookup yields CDR1 LNHNV and CDR2 YYDKDF (reference sequence). With V trimmed by 0 bases and J by 6 bases, 4 bases remained unmatched.

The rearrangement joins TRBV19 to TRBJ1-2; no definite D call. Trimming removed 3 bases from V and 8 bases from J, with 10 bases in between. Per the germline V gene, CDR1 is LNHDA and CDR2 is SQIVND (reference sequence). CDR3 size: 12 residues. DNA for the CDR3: TGTGCCAGTAGTATCCAGGTTGGCGGCTACACCTTC. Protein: CASSIQVGGYTF. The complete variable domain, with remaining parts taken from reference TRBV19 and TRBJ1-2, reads DGGITQSPKYLFRKEGQNVTLSCEQNLNHDAMYWYRQDPGQGLRLIYYSQIVNDFQKGDIAEGYSVSREKKESFPLTVTSAQKNPTAFYLCASSIQVGGYTFGSGTRLTVV.

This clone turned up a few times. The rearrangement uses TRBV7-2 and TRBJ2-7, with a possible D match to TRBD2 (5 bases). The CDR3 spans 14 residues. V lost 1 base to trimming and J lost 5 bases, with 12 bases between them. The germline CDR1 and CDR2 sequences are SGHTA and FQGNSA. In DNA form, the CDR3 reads TGTGCCAGCAGCTTAGTTGTAACTAGTAACGAGCAGTACTTC. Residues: CASSLVVTSNEQYF.

The CDR3 here is CASSYTSPGDEQYF. DNA for the CDR3: TGTGCCAGCAGTTACACTAGTCCGGGCGACGAGCAGTACTTC. The chain employs TRBV6-6 and TRBJ2-7, with D perhaps TRBD2 (5 bases). The CDR3 is 14 residues long. Per the germline V gene, CDR1 is MNHNY and CDR2 is SVGAGI (reference sequence). V dropped 2 bases and J dropped 5 bases, with 13 bases sitting between them.

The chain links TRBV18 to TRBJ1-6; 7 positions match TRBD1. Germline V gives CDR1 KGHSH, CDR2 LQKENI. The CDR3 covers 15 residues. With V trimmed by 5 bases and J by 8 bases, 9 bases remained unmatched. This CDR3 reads CASSTKTGPYSPLHF. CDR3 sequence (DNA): TGTGCCAGCTCAACTAAGACAGGGCCTTATTCACCCCTCCACTTT.

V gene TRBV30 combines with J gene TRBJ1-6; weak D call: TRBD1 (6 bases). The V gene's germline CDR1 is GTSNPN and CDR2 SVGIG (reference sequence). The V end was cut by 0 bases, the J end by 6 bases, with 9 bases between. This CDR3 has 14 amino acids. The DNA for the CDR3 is TGTGCCTGGAGTGTTTCAGGGGCTAATTCACCCCTCCACTTT. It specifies CAWSVSGANSPLHF.

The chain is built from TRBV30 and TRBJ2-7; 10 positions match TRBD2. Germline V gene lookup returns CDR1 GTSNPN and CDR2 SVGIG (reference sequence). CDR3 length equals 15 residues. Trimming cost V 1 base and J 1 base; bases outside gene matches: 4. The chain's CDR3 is CAWSETSGLSYEQYF. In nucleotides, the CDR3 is TGTGCCTGGAGTGAGACTAGCGGGCTATCCTACGAGCAGTACTTC.

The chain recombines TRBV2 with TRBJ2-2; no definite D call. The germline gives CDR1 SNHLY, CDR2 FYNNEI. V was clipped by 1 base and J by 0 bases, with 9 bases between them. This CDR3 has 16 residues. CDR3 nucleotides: TGTGCCAGCAGTGAAGAGAGGATCGCGAACACCGGGGAGCTGTTTTTT. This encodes CASSEERIANTGELFF.

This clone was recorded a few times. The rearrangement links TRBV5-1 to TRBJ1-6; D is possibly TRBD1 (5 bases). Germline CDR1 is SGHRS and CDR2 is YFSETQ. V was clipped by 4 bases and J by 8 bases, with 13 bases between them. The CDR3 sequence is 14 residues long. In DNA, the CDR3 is TGCGCCAGCAGCGGGGGGGGGAAAGATTCACCCCTCCACTTT. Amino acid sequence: CASSGGGKDSPLHF.

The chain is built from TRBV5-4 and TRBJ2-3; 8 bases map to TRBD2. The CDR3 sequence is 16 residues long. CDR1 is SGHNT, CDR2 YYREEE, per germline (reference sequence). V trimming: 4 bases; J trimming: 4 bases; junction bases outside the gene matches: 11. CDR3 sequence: CASSPAGLVGADTQYF. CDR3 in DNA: TGTGCCAGCAGCCCTGCGGGACTAGTGGGCGCAGATACGCAGTATTTT.

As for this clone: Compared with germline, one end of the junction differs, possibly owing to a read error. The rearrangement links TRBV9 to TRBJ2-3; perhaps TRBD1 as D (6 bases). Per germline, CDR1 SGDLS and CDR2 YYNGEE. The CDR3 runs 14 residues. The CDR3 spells CASSPRTDTGTQYF. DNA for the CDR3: TGTGCCAGCAGCCCACGGACAGACACAGGTACGCAGTATTTT.

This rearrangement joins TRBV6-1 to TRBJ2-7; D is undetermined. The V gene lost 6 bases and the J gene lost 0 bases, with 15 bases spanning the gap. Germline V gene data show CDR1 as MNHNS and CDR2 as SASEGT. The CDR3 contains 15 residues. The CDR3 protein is CASRLSPPSSYEQYF. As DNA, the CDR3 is TGTGCCAGCAGACTAAGCCCCCCGAGCTCCTACGAGCAGTACTTC.

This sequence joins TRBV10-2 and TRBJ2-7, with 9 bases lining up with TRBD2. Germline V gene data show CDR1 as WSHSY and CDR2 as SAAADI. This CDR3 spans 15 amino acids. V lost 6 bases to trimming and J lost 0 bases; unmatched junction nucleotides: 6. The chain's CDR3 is CASSTLAGISYEQYF. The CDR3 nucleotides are TGCGCCAGCAGCACTCTAGCGGGGATCTCCTACGAGCAGTACTTC.

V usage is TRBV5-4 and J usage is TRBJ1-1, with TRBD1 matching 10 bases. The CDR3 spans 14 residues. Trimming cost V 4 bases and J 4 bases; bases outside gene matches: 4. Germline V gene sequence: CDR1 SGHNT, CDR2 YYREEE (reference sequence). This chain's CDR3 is CASSPDRGGTEAFF. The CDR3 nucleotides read TGTGCCAGCAGCCCGGACAGGGGGGGCACTGAAGCTTTCTTT.

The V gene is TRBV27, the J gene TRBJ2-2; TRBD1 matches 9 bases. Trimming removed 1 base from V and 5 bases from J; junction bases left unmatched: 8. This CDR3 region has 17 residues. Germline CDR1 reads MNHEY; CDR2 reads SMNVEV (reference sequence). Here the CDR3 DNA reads TGTGCCAGCAGTTTATTCGGACAGGGGATTTGGACCGGGGAGCTGTTTTTT. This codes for CASSLFGQGIWTGELFF.

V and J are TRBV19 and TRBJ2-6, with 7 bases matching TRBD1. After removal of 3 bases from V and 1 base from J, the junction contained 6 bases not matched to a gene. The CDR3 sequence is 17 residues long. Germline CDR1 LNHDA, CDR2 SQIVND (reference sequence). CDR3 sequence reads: CASSIRTGLSGANVLTF. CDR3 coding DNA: TGTGCCAGTAGTATTCGGACAGGACTTTCTGGGGCCAACGTCCTGACTTTC.

CDR3 in amino acids: CASSGSSSEQFF. The CDR3 DNA follows: TGTGCCAGCAGCGGTAGCTCCTCCGAGCAGTTCTTC. This sequence joins TRBV7-3 and TRBJ2-1; D not resolved. The CDR3 sequence is 12 residues long. Trimming pared 5 bases from V and 10 bases from J, leaving 12 bases between. The germline gives CDR1 SGHTA, CDR2 FQGTGA.